The rows below give T cell receptor beta chains drawn from one sample of a study of OX40 agonist ivuxolimab in advanced cancers. Assay used: immunoSEQ multiplex PCR; TCRdb lists only in-frame clones, some missing. The data hold 50,000 to 75,000 clones, with roughly 86% observed a single time. Sequencing was performed on CD4+ or CD8+ T cells sorted from blood, taken in a trial of the OX40 agonist ivuxolimab. Receptors originate from an adult with an advanced solid tumor such as melanoma, head and neck, liver or kidney cancer. Both conserved end residues are part of each CDR3. Fields, in order: clone size, D gene, J gene, V gene, CDR3 protein, CDR3 DNA. D genes are given only for firm matches. Clone size is given for some rows only: seen once, a few or many times, or a class if the clone is expanded.

. . TRBJ2-1 TRBV18 CASSPGEAYNEQFF TGTGCCAGCTCACCAGGGGAAGCCTACAATGAGCAGTTCTTC
. TRBD2 TRBJ2-4 TRBV4-3 CASSQGIGGGARDIQYF TGCGCCAGCAGCCAGGGGATCGGCGGGGGGGCCAGGGACATTCAGTACTTC
. . TRBJ1-2 TRBV5-1 CASSLDSGANYGYTF TGCGCCAGCAGCTTGGACTCAGGGGCTAACTATGGCTACACCTTC
. . TRBJ1-1 TRBV19 CASSQDWDTEAFF TGTGCCAGTAGCCAAGATTGGGACACTGAAGCTTTCTTT
. . TRBJ2-3 TRBV11-2 CASSLAGDSTDTQYF TGTGCCAGCAGCTTAGCGGGGGATAGCACAGATACGCAGTATTTT
. . TRBJ1-1 TRBV7-2 CASSAQGWTEAFF TGTGCCAGCAGCGCTCAGGGTTGGACTGAAGCTTTCTTT
. . TRBJ1-4 TRBV7-9 CASSFAGDALMFF TGTGCCAGCAGCTTCGCCGGGGACGCGTTAATGTTTTTT
. . TRBJ1-1 TRBV7-8 CASSLAGTVNTEAFF TGTGCCAGCAGCTTAGCCGGGACGGTGAACACTGAAGCTTTCTTT
. TRBD1 TRBJ2-7 TRBV4-3 CASSQRDRESEQYF TGCGCCAGCAGCCAAAGGGACAGAGAGTCCGAGCAGTACTTC
. TRBD1 TRBJ2-3 TRBV27 CASSFGQGTDTQYF TGTGCCAGCAGTTTTGGACAGGGCACAGATACGCAGTATTTT
. . TRBJ2-5 TRBV9 CASSVGGVAAQETQYF TGTGCCAGCAGCGTAGGGGGAGTAGCCGCACAAGAGACCCAGTACTTC
once TRBD1 TRBJ1-5 TRBV4-2 CASSQDLGQGSNQPQHF TGTGCCAGCAGCCAAGACCTGGGACAGGGTAGCAATCAGCCCCAGCATTTT
medium-sized . TRBJ2-7 TRBV30 CATHRESYEQYF TGTGCAACCCATAGGGAGAGCTACGAGCAGTACTTC
. . TRBJ1-1 TRBV4-3 CASSQRTGGSEAFF TGCGCCAGCAGCCAAAGGACGGGGGGGAGTGAAGCTTTCTTT
few TRBD2 TRBJ2-7 TRBV7-2 CASSLAGGTYEQYF TGTGCCAGCAGCCTAGCGGGGGGCACCTACGAGCAGTACTTC
. TRBD1 TRBJ1-6 TRBV7-9 CASSYTGTGYNSPLHF TGTGCCAGCAGCTACACCGGGACAGGGTATAATTCACCCCTCCACTTT
. . TRBJ1-1 TRBV19 CAPMGFSLGRDDTEAFF TGTGCCCCTATGGGGTTTTCGTTGGGACGGGACGACACTGAAGCTTTCTTT
few . TRBJ1-2 TRBV6-5 CASSPPEGGFGYTF TGTGCCAGCAGTCCCCCGGAGGGGGGTTTTGGCTACACCTTC
. . TRBJ1-1 TRBV14 CASSQERGITQAFF TGTGCCAGCAGCCAAGAAAGGGGAATAACACAAGCTTTCTTT
once . TRBJ1-2 TRBV7-2 CASTIRIKGYGYTF TGTGCCAGCACCATTAGAATTAAAGGTTATGGCTACACCTTC
. . TRBJ1-3 TRBV11-2 CASSPQEGGNTIYF TGTGCCAGCAGCCCGCAGGAGGGCGGAAACACCATATATTTT
. . TRBJ1-1 TRBV11-2 CASRSRRDTEAFF TGTGCCAGCCGTTCGCGGAGGGACACTGAAGCTTTCTTT
. . TRBJ1-5 TRBV7-9 CASTSSDNSNQPQHF TGTGCCAGCACGTCTTCGGACAACAGCAATCAGCCCCAGCATTTT
. . TRBJ2-2 TRBV9 CASSVATNTGELFF TGTGCCAGCAGCGTTGCTACGAACACCGGGGAGCTGTTTTTT
. . TRBJ2-5 TRBV4-1 CASSQDRGGTQYF TGCGCCAGCAGCCAAGACAGGGGGGGAACCCAGTACTTC
. . TRBJ2-7 TRBV4-3 CASSQLPRGYYEQYF TGCGCCAGCAGCCAACTCCCAAGAGGGTATTACGAGCAGTACTTC
. TRBD1 TRBJ1-3 TRBV29-1 CSVQDRVTGNTIYF TGCAGCGTTCAAGACAGGGTGACTGGAAACACCATATATTTT